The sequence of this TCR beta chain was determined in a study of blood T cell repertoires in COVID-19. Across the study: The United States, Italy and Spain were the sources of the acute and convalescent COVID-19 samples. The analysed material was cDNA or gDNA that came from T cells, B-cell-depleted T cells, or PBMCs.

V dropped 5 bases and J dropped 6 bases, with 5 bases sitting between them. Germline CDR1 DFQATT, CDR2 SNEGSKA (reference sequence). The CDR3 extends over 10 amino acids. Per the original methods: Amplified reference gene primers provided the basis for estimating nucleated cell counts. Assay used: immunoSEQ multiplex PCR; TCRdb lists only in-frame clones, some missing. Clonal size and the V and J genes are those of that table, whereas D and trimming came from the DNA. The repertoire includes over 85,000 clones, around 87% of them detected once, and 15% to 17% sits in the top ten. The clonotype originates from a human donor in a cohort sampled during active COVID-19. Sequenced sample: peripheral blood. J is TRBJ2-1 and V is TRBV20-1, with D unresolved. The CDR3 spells CSALGNEQFF. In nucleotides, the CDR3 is TGCAGTGCTCTAGGCAATGAGCAGTTCTTC.